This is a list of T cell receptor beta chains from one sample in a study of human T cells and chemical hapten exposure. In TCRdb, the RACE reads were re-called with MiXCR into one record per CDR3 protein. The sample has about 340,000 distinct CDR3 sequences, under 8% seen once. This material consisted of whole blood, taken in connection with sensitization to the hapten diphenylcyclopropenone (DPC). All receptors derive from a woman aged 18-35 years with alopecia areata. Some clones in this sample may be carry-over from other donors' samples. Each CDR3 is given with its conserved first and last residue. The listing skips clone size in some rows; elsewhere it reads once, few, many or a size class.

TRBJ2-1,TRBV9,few,CASSAHSGEYNEQFF
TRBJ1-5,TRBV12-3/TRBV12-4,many,CASNRERQPQHF
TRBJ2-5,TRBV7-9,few,CASSFPPLAVQEETQYF
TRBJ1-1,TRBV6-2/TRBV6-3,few,CASIGDKVTDTEAFF
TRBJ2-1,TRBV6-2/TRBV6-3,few,CASRSQSASPTNEQFF
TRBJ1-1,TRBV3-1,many,CASSQTGLNTEAFF
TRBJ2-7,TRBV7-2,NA,CASSLGTAVAVSYEQYF
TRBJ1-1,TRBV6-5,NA,CASSYSKGRMNTEAFF
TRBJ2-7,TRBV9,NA,CASSPRTDPYEQYF
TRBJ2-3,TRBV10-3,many,CAINGQGAGDTQYF
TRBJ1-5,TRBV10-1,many,CASSEVEGSSNQPQHF
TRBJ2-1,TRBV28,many,CASSLSGAAYNEQFF
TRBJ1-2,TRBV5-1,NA,CASSLGDRGYRSYGYTF
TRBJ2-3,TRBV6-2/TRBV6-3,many,CASSYMSLYGAQYF
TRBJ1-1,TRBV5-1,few,CASSFSGGNSEAFF
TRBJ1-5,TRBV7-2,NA,CASSFDRTSQPQHF
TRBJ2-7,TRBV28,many,CASNTPGQGGEQYF
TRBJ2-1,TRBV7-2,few,CASSQDRAGYNEQFF
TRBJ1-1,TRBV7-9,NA,CASSFRGWNTEAFF
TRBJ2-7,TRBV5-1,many,CASSLNQGTYEQYF
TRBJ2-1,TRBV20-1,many,CSARDLAGGDYNEQFF
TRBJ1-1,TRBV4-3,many,CASSQVREGGTEAFF
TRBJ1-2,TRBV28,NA,CASSPWDSPNYGYTF
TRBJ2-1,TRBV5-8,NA,CASSLAGTDYNEQFF
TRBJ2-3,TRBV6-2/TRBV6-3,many,CASSYSLKASRPIRSYF
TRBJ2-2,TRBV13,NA,CASSPGRVGGLFGAGELFF
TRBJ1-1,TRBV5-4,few,CASSLATYNTEAFF
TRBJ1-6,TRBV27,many,CASSWSWNNSPLHF
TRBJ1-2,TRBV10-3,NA,CAISDLKGDDYGYTF
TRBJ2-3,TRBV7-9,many,CASSLEKAGTDTQYF
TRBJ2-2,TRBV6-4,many,CASSVQANTGELFF
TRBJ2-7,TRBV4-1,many,CASSQDVASYEQYF
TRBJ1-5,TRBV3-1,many,CASSAGLLGNQPQHF
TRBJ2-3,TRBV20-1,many,CSAHFLGTSTDTQYF
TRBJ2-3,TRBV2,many,CASTPWGTTSTDTQYF
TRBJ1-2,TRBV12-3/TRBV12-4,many,CASTREYYGYTF
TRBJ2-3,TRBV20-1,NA,CSATRQGPTDTQYF
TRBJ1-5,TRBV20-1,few,CSASPSDQPQHF
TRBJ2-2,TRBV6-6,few,CASSYGAWSAGELFF
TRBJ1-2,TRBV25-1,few,CASSAPYNYGYTF
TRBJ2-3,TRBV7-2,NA,CASSLSYAGGTPDTQYF
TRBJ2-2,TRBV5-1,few,CASSLQLAGDTGELFF
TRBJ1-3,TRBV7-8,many,CASSLALHTIYF
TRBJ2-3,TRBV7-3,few,CASSSEARRGVDTQYF
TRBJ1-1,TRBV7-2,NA,CASLSRGITEAFF
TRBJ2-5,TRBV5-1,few,CASSLDGGMETQYF
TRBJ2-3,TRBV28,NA,CASSLPPSDTQYF
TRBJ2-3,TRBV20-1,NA,CSARLDSNTDTQYF
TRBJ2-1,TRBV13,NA,CASNSGGLSSYNEQFF
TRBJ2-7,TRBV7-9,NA,CASSSRRGGPYEQYF
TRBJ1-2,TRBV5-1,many,CASSRTGPGGYGYTF
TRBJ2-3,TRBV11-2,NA,CASSGMGDNTDTQYF
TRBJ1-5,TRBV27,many,CASKQGPFVEEAQHF
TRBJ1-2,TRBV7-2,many,CASSLVGGSNYGYTF
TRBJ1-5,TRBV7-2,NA,CASSSAGLRQPQHF
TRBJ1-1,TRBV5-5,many,CASLRENTEAFF